This T cell receptor beta chain was recorded in a study of glioma-infiltrating T cells. The iRepertoire nested amplicon-rescue multiplex PCR amplified TCR alpha and beta CDR3s from RNA. MiXCR, applied by TCRdb to the multiplex PCR reads, yields one record per CDR3 protein. The table has some 110,000 distinct CDR3 sequences, approximately 23% seen once; the top ten hold 13% to 15%. This clonotype was picked up many times. Per germline, CDR1 MDHEN and CDR2 SYDVKM. The CDR3 runs to 14 residues. The J segment lost 10 bases and the V segment lost 6 bases, leaving 14 bases of the junction unmatched. The clonotype comes from a human donor with low-grade glioma or glioblastoma, undergoing nonglioma brain surgery, or in good health (not recorded which). This chain uses TRBV28 with TRBJ2-7; 8 nucleotides line up with TRBD1. The specimen sequenced was glioma tissue, nonneoplastic brain tissue, or PBMCs (not recorded which). The CDR3 protein is CASSRTRTGFEQYF. Written as DNA, the CDR3 is TGTGCCAGCAGCCGCACTCGGACAGGGTTCGAACAGTACTTC.